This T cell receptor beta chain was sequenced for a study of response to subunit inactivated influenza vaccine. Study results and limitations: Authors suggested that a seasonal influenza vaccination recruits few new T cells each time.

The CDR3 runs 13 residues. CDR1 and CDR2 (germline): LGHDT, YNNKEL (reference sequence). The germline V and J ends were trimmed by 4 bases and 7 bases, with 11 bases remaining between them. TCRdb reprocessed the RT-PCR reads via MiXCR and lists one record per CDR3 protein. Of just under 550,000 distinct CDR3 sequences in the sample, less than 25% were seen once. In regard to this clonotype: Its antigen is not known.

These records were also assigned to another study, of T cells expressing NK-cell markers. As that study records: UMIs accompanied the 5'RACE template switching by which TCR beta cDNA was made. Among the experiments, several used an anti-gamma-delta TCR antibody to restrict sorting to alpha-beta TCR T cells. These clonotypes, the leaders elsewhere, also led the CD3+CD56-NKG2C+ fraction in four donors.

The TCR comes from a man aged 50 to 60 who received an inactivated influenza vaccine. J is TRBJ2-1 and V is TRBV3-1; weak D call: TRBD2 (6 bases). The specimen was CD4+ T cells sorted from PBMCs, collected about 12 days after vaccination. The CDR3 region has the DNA TGTGCCAGCAGCCCCGGGACTGTAAATGAGCAGTTCTTC. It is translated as CASSPGTVNEQFF.